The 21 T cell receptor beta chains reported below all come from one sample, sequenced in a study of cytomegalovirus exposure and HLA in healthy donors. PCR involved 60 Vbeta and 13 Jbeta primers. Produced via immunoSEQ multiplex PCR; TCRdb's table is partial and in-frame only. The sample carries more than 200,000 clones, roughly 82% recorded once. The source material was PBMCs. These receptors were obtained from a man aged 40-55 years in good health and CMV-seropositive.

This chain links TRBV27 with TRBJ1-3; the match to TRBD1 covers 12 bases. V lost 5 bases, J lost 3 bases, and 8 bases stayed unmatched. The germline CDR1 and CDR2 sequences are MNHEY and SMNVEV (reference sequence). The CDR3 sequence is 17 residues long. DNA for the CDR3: TGTGCCAGCAGTCCCCTAGGGACAGGGGGCATTGGAAACACCATATATTTT. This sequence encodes CASSPLGTGGIGNTIYF.

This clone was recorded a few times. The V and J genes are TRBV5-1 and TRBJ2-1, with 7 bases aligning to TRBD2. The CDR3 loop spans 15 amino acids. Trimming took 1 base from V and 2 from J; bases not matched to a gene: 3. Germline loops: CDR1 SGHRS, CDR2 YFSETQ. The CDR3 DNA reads TGCGCCAGCAGCTTGATAACTAGCGCCTACAATGAGCAGTTCTTC. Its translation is CASSLITSAYNEQFF.

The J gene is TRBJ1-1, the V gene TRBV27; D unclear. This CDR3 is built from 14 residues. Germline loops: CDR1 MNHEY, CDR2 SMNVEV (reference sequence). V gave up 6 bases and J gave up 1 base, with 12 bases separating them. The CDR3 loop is CASRLRRKNTEAFF. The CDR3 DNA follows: TGTGCCAGCAGATTGCGTAGAAAGAACACTGAAGCTTTCTTT.

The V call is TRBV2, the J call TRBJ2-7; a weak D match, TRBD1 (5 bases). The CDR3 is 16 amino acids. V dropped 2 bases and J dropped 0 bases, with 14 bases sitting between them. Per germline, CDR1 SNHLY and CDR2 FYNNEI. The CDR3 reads CASSERTRATSYEQYF. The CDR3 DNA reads TGTGCCAGCAGTGAAAGAACCAGGGCTACCTCCTACGAGCAGTACTTC.

CDR3 DNA sequence: TGTGCCAGCTCACCACAACAGAGTGGAGCAGGGAATCAGCCCCAGCATTTT. Translating it yields CASSPQQSGAGNQPQHF. The chain uses TRBV18 and TRBJ1-5; the D gene is possibly TRBD1 (5 bases). Germline loops: CDR1 KGHSH, CDR2 LQKENI. This CDR3 spans 17 amino acids. The germline V and J ends were trimmed by 1 base and 4 bases, with 17 bases remaining between them.

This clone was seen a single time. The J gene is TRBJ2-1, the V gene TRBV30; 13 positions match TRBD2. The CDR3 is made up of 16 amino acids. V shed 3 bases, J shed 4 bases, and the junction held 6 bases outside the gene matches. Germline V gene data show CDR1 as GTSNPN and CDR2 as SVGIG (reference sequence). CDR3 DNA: TGTGCCTGGAGCTGGACTAGCGGGAGATGGTACAATGAGCAGTTCTTC. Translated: CAWSWTSGRWYNEQFF.

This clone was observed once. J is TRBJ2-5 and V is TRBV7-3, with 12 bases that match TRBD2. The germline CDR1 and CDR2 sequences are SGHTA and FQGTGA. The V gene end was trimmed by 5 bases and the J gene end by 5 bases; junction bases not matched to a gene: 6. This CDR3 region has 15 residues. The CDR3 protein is CASSPKGLAGETQYF. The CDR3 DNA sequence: TGTGCCAGCAGCCCTAAGGGACTAGCGGGTGAGACCCAGTACTTC.

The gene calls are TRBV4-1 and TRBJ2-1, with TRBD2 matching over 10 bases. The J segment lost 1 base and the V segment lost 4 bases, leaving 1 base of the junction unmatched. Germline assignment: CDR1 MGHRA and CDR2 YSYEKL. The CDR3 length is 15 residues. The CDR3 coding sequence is TGCGCCAGCAGCCGAGCGGGAGGGTCCTACAATGAGCAGTTCTTC. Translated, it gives CASSRAGGSYNEQFF.

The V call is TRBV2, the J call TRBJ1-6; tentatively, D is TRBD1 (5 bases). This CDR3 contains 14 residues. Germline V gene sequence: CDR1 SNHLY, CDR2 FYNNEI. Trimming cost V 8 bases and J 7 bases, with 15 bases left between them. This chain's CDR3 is CASRGDGINSPLHF. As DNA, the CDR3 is TGTGCCAGCCGCGGGGACGGCATCAATTCACCCCTCCACTTT.

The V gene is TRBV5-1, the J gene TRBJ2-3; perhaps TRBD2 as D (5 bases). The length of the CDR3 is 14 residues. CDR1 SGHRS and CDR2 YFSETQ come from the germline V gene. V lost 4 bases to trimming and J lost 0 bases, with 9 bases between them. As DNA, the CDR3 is TGCGCCAGCAGCCCCCGGGGTAGCACAGATACGCAGTATTTT. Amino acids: CASSPRGSTDTQYF.

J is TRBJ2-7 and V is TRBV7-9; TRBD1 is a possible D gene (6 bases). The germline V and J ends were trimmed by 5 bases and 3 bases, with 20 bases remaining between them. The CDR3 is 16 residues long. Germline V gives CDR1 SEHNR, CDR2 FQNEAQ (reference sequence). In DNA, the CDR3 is TGTGCCAGCAGCGAAGGGGACATCTCCAGTCACTACGAGCAGTACTTC. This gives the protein CASSEGDISSHYEQYF.

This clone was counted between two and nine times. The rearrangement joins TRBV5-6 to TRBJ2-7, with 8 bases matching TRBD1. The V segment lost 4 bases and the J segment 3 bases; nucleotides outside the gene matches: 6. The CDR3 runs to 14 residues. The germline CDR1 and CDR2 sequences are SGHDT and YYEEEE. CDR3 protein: CASSEGQVNYEQYF. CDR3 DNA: TGTGCCAGCAGCGAGGGACAGGTTAACTACGAGCAGTACTTC. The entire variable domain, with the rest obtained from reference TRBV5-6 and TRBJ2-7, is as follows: DAGVTQSPTHLIKTRGQQVTLRCSPKSGHDTVSWYQQALGQGPQFIFQYYEEEERQRGNFPDRFSGHQFPNYSSELNVNALLLGDSALYLCASSEGQVNYEQYFGPGTRLTVT.

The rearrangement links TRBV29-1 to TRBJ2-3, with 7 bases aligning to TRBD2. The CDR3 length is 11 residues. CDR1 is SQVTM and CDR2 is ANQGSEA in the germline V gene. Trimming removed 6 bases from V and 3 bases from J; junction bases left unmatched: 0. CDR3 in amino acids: CSVAGTDTQYF. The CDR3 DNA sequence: TGCAGCGTAGCGGGAACAGATACGCAGTATTTT.

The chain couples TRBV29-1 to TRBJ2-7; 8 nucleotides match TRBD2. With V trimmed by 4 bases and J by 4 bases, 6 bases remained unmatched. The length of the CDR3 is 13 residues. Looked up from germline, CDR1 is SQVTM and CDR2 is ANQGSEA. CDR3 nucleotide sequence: TGCAGCGTTGTGCCGGGAGGGCCATACGAGCAGTACTTC. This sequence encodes CSVVPGGPYEQYF.

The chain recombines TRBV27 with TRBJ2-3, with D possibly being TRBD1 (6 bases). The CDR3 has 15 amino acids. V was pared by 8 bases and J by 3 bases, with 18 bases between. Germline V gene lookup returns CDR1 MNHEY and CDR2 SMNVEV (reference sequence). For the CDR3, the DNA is TGTGCCAGCGGGGTCTTCAGGGGTAGAACAGATACGCAGTATTTT. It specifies CASGVFRGRTDTQYF.

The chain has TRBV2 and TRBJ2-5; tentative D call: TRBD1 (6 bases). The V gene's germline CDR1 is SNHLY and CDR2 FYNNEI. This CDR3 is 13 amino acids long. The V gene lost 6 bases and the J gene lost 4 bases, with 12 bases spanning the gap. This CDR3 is CASRKQGVETQYF. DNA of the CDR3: TGTGCCAGCAGGAAACAGGGCGTAGAGACCCAGTACTTC.

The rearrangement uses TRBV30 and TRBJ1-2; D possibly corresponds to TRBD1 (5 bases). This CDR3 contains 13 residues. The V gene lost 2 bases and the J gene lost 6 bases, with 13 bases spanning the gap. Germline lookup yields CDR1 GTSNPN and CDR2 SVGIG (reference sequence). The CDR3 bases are TGTGCCTGGAGTCACGGGGGAGCTGATGGCTACACCTTC. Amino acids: CAWSHGGADGYTF.

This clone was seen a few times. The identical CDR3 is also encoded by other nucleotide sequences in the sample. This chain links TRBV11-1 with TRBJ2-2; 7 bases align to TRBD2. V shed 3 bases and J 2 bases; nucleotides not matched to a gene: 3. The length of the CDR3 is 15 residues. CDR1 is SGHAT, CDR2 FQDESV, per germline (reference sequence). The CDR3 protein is CASSLLAGNTGELFF. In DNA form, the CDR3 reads TGTGCCAGCAGCTTGTTAGCGGGTAACACCGGGGAGCTGTTTTTT.

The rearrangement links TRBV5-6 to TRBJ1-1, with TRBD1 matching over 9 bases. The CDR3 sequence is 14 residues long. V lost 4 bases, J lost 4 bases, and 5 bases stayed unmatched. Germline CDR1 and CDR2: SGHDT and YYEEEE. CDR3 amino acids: CASSPETGGTEAFF. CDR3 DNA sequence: TGTGCCAGCAGCCCGGAGACAGGGGGCACTGAAGCTTTCTTT. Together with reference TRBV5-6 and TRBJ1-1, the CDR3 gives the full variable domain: DAGVTQSPTHLIKTRGQQVTLRCSPKSGHDTVSWYQQALGQGPQFIFQYYEEEERQRGNFPDRFSGHQFPNYSSELNVNALLLGDSALYLCASSPETGGTEAFFGQGTRLTVV.

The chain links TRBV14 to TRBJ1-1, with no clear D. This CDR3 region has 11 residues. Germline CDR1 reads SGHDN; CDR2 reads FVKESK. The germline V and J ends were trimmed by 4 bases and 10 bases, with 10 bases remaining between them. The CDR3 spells CASSLGGRAFF. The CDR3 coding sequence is TGTGCCAGCAGCCTCGGCGGTAGAGCTTTCTTT.

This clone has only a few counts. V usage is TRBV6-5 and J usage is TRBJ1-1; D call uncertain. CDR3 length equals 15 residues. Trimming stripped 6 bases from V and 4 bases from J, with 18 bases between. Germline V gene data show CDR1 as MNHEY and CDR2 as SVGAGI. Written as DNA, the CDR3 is TGTGCCAGCAGCTCCCAAACGGGGATGGGCACTGAAGCTTTCTTT. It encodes CASSSQTGMGTEAFF.